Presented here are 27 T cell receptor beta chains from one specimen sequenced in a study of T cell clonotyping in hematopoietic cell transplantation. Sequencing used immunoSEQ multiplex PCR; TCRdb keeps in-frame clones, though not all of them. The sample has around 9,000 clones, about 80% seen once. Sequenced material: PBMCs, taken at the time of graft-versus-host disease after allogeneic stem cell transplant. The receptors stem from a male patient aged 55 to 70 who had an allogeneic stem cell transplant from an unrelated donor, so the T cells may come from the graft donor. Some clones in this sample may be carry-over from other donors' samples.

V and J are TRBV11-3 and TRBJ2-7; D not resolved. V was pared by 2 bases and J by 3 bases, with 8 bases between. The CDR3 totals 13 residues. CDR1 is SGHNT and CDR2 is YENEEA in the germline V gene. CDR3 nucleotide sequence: TGTGCCAGCAGCTTAACGGTAAACTACGAGCAGTACTTC. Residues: CASSLTVNYEQYF.

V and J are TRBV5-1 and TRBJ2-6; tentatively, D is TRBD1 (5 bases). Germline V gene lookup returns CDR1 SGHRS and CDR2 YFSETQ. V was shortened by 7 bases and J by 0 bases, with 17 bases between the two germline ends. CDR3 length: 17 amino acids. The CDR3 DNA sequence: TGCGCCAGCGGAACTACAGGACCTCGCTCTGGGGCCAACGTCCTGACTTTC. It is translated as CASGTTGPRSGANVLTF.

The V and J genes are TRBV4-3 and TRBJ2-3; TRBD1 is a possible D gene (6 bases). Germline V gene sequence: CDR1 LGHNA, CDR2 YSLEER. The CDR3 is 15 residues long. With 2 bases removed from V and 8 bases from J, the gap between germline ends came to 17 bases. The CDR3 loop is CASSQLLGAWGTQYF. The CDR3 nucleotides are TGCGCCAGCAGCCAATTATTGGGGGCATGGGGTACGCAGTATTTT.

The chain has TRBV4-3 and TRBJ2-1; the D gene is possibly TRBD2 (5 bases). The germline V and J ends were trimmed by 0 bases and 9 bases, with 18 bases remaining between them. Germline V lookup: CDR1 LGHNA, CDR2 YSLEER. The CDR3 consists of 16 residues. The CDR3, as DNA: TGCGCCAGCAGCCAAGAGCGTGGAGGCCCCCTGAGTGAGCAGTTCTTC. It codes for CASSQERGGPLSEQFF.

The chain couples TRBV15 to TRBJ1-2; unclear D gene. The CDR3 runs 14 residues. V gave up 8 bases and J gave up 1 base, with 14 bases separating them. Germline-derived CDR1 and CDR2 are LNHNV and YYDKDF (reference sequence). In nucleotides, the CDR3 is TGTGCCACCCTTGGGCAGTGGTTTAACTATGGCTACACCTTC. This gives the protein CATLGQWFNYGYTF.

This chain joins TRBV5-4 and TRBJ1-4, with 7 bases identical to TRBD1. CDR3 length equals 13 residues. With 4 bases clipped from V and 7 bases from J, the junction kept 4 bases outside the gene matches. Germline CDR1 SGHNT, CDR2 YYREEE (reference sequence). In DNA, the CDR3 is TGTGCCAGCAGCCTGACAGGGAGTGAAAAACTGTTTTTT. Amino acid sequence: CASSLTGSEKLFF.

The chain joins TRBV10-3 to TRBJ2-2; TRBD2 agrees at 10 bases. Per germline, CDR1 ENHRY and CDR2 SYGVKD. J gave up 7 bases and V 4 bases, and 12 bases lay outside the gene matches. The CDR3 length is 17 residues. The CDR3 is CAISGPTLAGVNGELFF. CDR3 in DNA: TGTGCCATCAGTGGGCCCACCCTAGCGGGGGTGAACGGGGAGCTGTTTTTT.

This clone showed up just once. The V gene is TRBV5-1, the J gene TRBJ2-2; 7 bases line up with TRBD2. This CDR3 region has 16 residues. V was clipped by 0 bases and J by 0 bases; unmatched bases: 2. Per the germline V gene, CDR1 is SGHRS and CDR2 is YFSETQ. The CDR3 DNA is TGCGCCAGCAGCTTGGCGGGGGGTCCGAACACCGGGGAGCTGTTTTTT. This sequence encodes CASSLAGGPNTGELFF.

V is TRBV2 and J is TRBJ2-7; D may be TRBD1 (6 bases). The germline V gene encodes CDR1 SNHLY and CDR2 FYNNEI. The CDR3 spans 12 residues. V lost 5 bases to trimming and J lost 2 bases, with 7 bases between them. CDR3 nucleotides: TGTGCCAGCAGTTGGACAGCCTACGAGCAGTACTTC. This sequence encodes CASSWTAYEQYF.

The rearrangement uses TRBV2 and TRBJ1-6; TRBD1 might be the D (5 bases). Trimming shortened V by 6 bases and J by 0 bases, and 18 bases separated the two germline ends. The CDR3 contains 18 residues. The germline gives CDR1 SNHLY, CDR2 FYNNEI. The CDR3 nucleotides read TGTGCCAGCAGGGACGACAGCCTCAAGCCCTCCTATAATTCACCCCTCCACTTT. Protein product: CASRDDSLKPSYNSPLHF.

CDR3 DNA: TGTGCCAGCAGCTTGGACATAAACACTGAAGCTTTCTTT. Protein product: CASSLDINTEAFF. This chain joins TRBV5-4 and TRBJ1-1; D is undetermined. Germline CDR1 SGHNT, CDR2 YYREEE (reference sequence). V was trimmed by 0 bases and J by 2 bases, leaving 5 bases between them. There are 13 residues in the CDR3.

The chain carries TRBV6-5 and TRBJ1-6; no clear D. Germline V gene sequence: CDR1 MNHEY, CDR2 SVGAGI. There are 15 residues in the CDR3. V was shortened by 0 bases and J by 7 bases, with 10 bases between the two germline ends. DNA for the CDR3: TGTGCCAGCAGTTACTCGGGGTCCTCCAATTCACCCCTCCACTTT. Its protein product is CASSYSGSSNSPLHF.

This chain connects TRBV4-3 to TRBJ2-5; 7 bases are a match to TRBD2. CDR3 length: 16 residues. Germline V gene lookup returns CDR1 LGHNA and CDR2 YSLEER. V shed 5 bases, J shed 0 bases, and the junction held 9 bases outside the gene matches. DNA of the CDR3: TGCGCCAGCAGCAGAAGCGGGGCCTCGTACCAAGAGACCCAGTACTTC. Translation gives CASSRSGASYQETQYF.

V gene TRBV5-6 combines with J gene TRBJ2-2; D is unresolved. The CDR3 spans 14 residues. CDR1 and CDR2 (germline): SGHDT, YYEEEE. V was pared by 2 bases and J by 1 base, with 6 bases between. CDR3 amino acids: CASSFQLNTGELFF. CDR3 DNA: TGTGCCAGCAGCTTTCAGTTGAACACCGGGGAGCTGTTTTTT.

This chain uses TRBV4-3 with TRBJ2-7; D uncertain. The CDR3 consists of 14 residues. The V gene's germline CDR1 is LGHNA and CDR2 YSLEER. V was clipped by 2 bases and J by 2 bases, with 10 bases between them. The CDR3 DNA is TGCGCCAGCAGCCAAACTAACGGAGCCTACGAGCAGTACTTC. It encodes CASSQTNGAYEQYF.

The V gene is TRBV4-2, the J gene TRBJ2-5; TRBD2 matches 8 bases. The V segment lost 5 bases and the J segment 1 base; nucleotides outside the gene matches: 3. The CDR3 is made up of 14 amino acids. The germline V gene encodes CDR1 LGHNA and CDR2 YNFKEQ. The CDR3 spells CASSGGGIQETQYF. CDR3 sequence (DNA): TGTGCCAGCAGCGGCGGGGGGATCCAAGAGACCCAGTACTTC.

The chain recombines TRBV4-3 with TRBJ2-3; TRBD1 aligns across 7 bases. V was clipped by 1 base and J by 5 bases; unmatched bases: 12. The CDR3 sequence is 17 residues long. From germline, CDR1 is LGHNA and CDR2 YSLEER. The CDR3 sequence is CASSQGYGAGGRDTQYF. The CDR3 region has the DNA TGCGCCAGCAGCCAAGGATATGGGGCAGGGGGACGAGATACGCAGTATTTT.

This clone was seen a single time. The CDR3 sequence: CASSEFGNYEQYF. The CDR3 nucleotides are TGTGCCAGCAGTGAGTTCGGTAACTACGAGCAGTACTTC. The chain couples TRBV2 to TRBJ2-7, with unresolved D. Germline CDR1 reads SNHLY; CDR2 reads FYNNEI. The CDR3 is made up of 13 amino acids. Trimming stripped 3 bases from V and 3 bases from J, with 9 bases between.

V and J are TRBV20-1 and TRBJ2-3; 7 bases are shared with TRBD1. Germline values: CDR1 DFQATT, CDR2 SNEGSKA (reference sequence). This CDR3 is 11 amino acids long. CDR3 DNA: TGCAGCCCCGAAGGGGGCGATACGCAGTATTTT. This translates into CSPEGGDTQYF.

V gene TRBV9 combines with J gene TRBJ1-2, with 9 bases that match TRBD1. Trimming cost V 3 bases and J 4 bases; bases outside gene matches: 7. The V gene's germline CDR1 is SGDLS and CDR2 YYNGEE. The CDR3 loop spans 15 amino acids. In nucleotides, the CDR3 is TGTGCCAGCAGCGGGGGGACAGGGTTAAGCTATGGCTACACCTTC. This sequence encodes CASSGGTGLSYGYTF.

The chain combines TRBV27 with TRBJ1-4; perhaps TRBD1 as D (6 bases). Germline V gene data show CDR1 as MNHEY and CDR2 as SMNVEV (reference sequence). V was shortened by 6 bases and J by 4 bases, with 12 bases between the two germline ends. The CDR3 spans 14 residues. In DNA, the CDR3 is TGTGCCAGCAGACCGGGACAACATAATGAAAAACTGTTTTTT. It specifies CASRPGQHNEKLFF.

The CDR3 loop is CASSYLREQVGSYEQYF. The CDR3 DNA reads TGTGCCAGCAGCTACCTCAGGGAGCAGGTGGGGTCCTACGAGCAGTACTTC. V gene TRBV11-2 combines with J gene TRBJ2-7, with D perhaps assigned TRBD1 or TRBD2 (5 bases each). V lost 4 bases, J lost 1 base, and 20 bases lay in between. The CDR3 totals 17 residues. Per the germline V gene, CDR1 is SGHAT and CDR2 is FQNNGV.

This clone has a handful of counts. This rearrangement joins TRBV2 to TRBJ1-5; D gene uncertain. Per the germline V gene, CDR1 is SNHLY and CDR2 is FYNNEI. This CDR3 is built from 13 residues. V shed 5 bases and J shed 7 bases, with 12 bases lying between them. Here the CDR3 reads CASSRNLGQPQHF. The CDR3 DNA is TGTGCCAGCAGTAGGAATCTGGGGCAGCCCCAGCATTTT. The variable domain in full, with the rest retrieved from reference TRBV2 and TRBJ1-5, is EPEVTQTPSHQVTQMGQEVILRCVPISNHLYFYWYRQILGQKVEFLVSFYNNEISEKSEIFDDQFSVERPDGSNFTLKIRSTKLEDSAMYFCASSRNLGQPQHFGDGTRLSIL.

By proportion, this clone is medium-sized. The CDR3 DNA sequence: TGTGCCAGCGGGGCTAGCGGGGATCAAGAGACCCAGTACTTC. This translates into CASGASGDQETQYF. V and J are TRBV6-1 and TRBJ2-5; 9 positions agree with TRBD2. Trimming at V came to 8 bases and at J to 2 bases, leaving 6 bases not matched to a gene. Per germline, CDR1 MNHNS and CDR2 SASEGT. The CDR3 runs to 14 residues.

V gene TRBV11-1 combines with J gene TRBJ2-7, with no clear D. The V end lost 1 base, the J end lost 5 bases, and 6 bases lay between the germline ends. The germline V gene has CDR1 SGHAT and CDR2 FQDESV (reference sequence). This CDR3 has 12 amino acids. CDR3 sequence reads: CASSLVAHEQYF. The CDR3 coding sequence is TGTGCCAGCAGCTTAGTAGCCCACGAGCAGTACTTC.

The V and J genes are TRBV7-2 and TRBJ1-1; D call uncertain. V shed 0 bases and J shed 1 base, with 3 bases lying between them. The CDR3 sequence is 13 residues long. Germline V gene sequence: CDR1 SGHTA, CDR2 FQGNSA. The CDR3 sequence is CASSLARNTEAFF. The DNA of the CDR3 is TGTGCCAGCAGCTTAGCTAGGAACACTGAAGCTTTCTTT.

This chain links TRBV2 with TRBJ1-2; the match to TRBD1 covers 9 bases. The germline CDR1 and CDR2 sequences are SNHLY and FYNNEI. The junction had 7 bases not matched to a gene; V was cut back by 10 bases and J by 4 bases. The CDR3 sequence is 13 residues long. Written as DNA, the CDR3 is TGTGCCACCCGCGGGACAGGGCCCTATGGCTACACCTTC. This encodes CATRGTGPYGYTF.